The rows below give T cell receptor beta chains drawn from one sample of a study of Graves' ophthalmopathy and Graves' hyperthyroidism. TCRdb reprocessed the multiplex PCR reads with MiXCR, giving one entry per CDR3 protein. The sample records about 740,000 distinct CDR3 sequences, 35% to 50% being singletons. The sample consisted of peripheral blood. The receptors come from an adult man with Graves' ophthalmopathy. CDR3s include the opening cysteine and the closing phenylalanine or tryptophan. The D gene is left open where the match is weak. Not every row has a clone size; where given, it reads once, few, many or a size class.

V	D	size	J	CDR3	DNA
TRBV10-3	TRBD1	few	TRBJ1-5	CAISGGTGNQPQHF	TGTGCCATCAGTGGCGGGACAGGGAATCAGCCCCAGCATTTT
TRBV7-2	.	many	TRBJ1-5	CASSLSIRSNQPQHF	TGTGCCAGCAGCTTAAGTATCAGGAGCAATCAGCCCCAGCATTTT
TRBV25-1	TRBD1	.	TRBJ2-6	CVSSRDRGPGANVLTF	TGTGTCAGCAGCCGGGACAGGGGACCGGGGGCCAACGTCCTGACTTTC
TRBV7-9	TRBD1	many	TRBJ1-1	CASRDRDRGDTEAFF	TGTGCCAGCAGGGATAGGGACAGGGGAGACACTGAAGCTTTCTTT
TRBV29-1	.	.	TRBJ1-3	CSVEGPGKGYGYTIYF	TGCAGCGTTGAAGGTCCCGGCAAGGGCTATGGCTACACCATATATTTT
TRBV7-9	.	many	TRBJ2-6	CASTDGGSGANVLTF	TGTGCCAGCACCGATGGGGGTTCTGGGGCCAACGTCCTGACTTTC
TRBV9	TRBD1	few	TRBJ1-6	CASSQRQGSVDSPLHF	TGTGCCAGCAGCCAACGACAGGGAAGTGTGGATTCACCCCTCCACTTT
TRBV5-8	.	many	TRBJ1-2	CASSLNGGLGGYTF	TGTGCCAGCAGCTTAAACGGGGGGCTGGGCGGCTACACCTTC
TRBV2	.	many	TRBJ1-4	CASMDIVSEKLFF	TGTGCCAGCATGGACATTGTTAGCGAAAAACTGTTTTTT
TRBV6-2/TRBV6-3	.	.	TRBJ2-7	CASSFKGLPAEQYF	TGTGCCAGCAGTTTCAAGGGTCTCCCTGCCGAGCAGTACTTC
TRBV2	TRBD2	.	TRBJ2-7	CASSEHGLAGGWEQYF	TGTGCCAGCAGTGAACACGGACTAGCGGGGGGCTGGGAGCAGTACTTC
TRBV6-6	TRBD1	few	TRBJ1-2	CASSYNWDRDYGYTF	TGTGCCAGCAGTTACAACTGGGACAGGGACTATGGCTACACCTTC
TRBV7-9	.	many	TRBJ2-7	CASSLKAAYEQYF	TGTGCCAGCAGCTTAAAGGCCGCCTACGAGCAGTACTTC
TRBV3-1	.	.	TRBJ2-5	CASSRSSRETQYF	TGTGCCAGCAGCCGCTCATCTCGGGAGACCCAGTACTTC
TRBV7-8	TRBD2	.	TRBJ2-3	CASSLGTSGTGTQYF	TGTGCCAGCAGCTTAGGAACTAGCGGCACAGGTACGCAGTATTTT
TRBV7-9	.	.	TRBJ1-2	CASSLRSASLF	TGTGCCAGCAGCTTACGGTCGGCGAGCTTGTTC
TRBV29-1	TRBD2	.	TRBJ2-7	CSVGNSGDSYERYF	TGCAGCGTGGGGAATAGCGGGGATTCCTACGAGCGGTACTTC
TRBV25-1	.	.	TRBJ1-1	CASSLWGRQNTEAFF	TGTGCCAGCAGTTTATGGGGCAGACAGAACACTGAAGCTTTCTTT
TRBV7-9	TRBD1	many	TRBJ1-5	CASSIGQGPGGNQPQHF	TGTGCCAGCAGCATCGGACAGGGCCCAGGAGGCAATCAGCCCCAGCATTTT
TRBV19	TRBD1	few	TRBJ2-2	CASSALGQGYTGELFF	TGTGCCAGTAGTGCCCTCGGACAGGGGTACACCGGGGAGCTGTTTTTT
TRBV25-1	.	.	TRBJ2-7	CASSSPGGDHYEQYF	TGTGCCAGCAGCTCACCCGGGGGTGACCATTACGAGCAGTACTTC
TRBV2	TRBD1	.	TRBJ1-2	CASSALDRAYGYTF	TGTGCCAGCAGTGCCCTAGACAGGGCCTATGGCTACACCTTC
TRBV10-1	TRBD1	.	TRBJ2-3	CASSPRTGLTSTDTQYF	TGCGCCAGCAGTCCCCGGACAGGTCTTACTAGCACAGATACGCAGTATTTT
TRBV12-3/TRBV12-4	.	few	TRBJ2-7	CASSPDDLREQYF	TGTGCCAGCAGCCCAGACGATTTGAGGGAGCAGTACTTC
TRBV12-3/TRBV12-4	.	.	TRBJ2-5	CASRMRGGRETQYF	TGTGCCAGCCGAATGAGGGGGGGTCGAGAGACCCAGTACTTC
TRBV29-1	TRBD1	.	TRBJ1-6	CSRDSYSYNSPLHF	TGCAGCAGGGACAGCTACTCCTATAATTCACCCCTCCACTTT
TRBV10-3	TRBD1	.	TRBJ2-7	CASSRIGQGFEQYF	TGTGCCAGCAGCAGAATCGGACAGGGATTCGAGCAGTACTTC
TRBV9	.	.	TRBJ1-1	CASSPGGAKAFF	TGTGCCAGCAGCCCCGGGGGGGCGAAAGCTTTCTTT
TRBV7-9	TRBD1	.	TRBJ2-5	CASSTDGQGSETQYF	TGTGCCAGCAGCACTGACGGACAGGGGTCGGAGACCCAGTACTTC
TRBV7-2	TRBD1	many	TRBJ1-6	CASSSGQGEDSPLHF	TGTGCCAGCAGCTCCGGACAGGGAGAAGATTCACCCCTCCACTTT
TRBV12-3/TRBV12-4	.	.	TRBJ1-1	CASTLDGNTEAFF	TGTGCCAGCACCCTAGACGGGAACACTGAAGCTTTCTTT
TRBV29-1	.	many	TRBJ1-1	CSVEDFGRVGKAFF	TGCAGCGTTGAAGATTTCGGGAGGGTTGGGAAAGCTTTCTTT
TRBV24-1	.	.	TRBJ1-5	CASSQTRRGQRNQPQHF	TGTGCCAGCAGTCAAACCCGCAGGGGCCAACGGAATCAGCCCCAGCATTTT
TRBV24-1	TRBD1	once	TRBJ1-5	CATSDPGTGGSSDQPQHF	TGTGCCACCAGTGACCCAGGGACAGGGGGCTCGTCGGATCAGCCCCAGCATTTT
TRBV7-9	.	.	TRBJ1-1	CASSLGRSVNTEAFF	TGTGCCAGCAGCTTGGGCAGGTCTGTGAACACTGAAGCTTTCTTT
TRBV7-9	.	.	TRBJ2-5	CASSQAGAETKETQYF	TGTGCCAGCAGCCAAGCTGGGGCAGAGACGAAGGAGACCCAGTACTTC
TRBV7-2	TRBD1	few	TRBJ1-2	CASSLDRGFSYGYTF	TGTGCCAGCAGCTTAGACAGGGGATTTTCCTATGGCTACACCTTC
TRBV7-3	.	many	TRBJ2-7	CASSLTAGDHEQYF	TGTGCCAGCAGCTTAACGGCAGGGGACCACGAGCAGTACTTC
TRBV25-1	.	few	TRBJ1-6	CASSYSQKSPLHF	TGTGCCAGCAGTTACTCCCAAAAATCACCCCTCCACTTT
TRBV29-1	.	once	TRBJ2-7	CSVSRGGEQYF	TGCAGCGTGTCCAGGGGGGGTGAGCAGTACTTC
TRBV25-1	.	few	TRBJ2-2	CASSQDNLGATGELFF	TGTGCCAGCAGCCAAGATAACCTGGGAGCCACCGGGGAGCTGTTTTTT
TRBV19	.	.	TRBJ1-3	CASSIWARTSGNTIYF	TGTGCCAGTAGTATCTGGGCCAGGACCTCTGGAAACACCATATATTTT